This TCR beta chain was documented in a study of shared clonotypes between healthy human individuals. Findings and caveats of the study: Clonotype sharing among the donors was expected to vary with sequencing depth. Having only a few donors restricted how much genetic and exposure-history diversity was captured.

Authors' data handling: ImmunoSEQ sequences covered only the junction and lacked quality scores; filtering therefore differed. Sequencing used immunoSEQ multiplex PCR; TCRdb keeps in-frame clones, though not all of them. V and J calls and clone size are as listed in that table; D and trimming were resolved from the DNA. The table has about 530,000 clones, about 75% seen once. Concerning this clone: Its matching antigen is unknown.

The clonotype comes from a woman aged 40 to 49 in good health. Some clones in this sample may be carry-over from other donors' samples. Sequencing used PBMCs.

Here the CDR3 reads CASIQGGRADTQYF. DNA for the CDR3: TGTGCCAGCATCCAGGGAGGGCGTGCAGATACGCAGTATTTT. The chain carries TRBV28 and TRBJ2-3, with 7 bases identical to TRBD2. V gave up 7 bases and J gave up 4 bases; unmatched junction bases: 8. Germline assignment: CDR1 MDHEN and CDR2 SYDVKM. The CDR3 consists of 14 residues.